This TCR beta chain was sequenced for a study of cytomegalovirus exposure and HLA in healthy donors. Broader study findings: Later analysis revealed greater clonal expansion in HLA-associated TCR beta chains than in equally common others. After further analysis at a later stage, 16,951 TCR beta sequences were associated with HLA alleles at 0.05 false discovery rate. Reportedly, fewer N-insertions than the approximately 700-donor mean appeared in an Asian-associated ancestry cluster in a later analysis. Some V segments, including TRBV6-2 and TRBV6-3, were excluded as indistinguishable.

As to this clone: What it recognizes is unknown.

PCR was performed using 60 Vbeta and 13 Jbeta primers. The data were produced by immunoSEQ multiplex PCR, yet TCRdb's version contains in-frame clones alone and is incomplete. The table shows some 140,000 clones, with roughly 80% occurring only once. Germline V gives CDR1 GTSNPN, CDR2 SVGIG (reference sequence). This CDR3 has 14 amino acids. Trimming shortened V by 0 bases and J by 2 bases, and 11 bases separated the two germline ends. The receptor was isolated from a man aged 25 to 45 in good health and CMV-seronegative. Input material: PBMCs. V is TRBV30 and J is TRBJ2-7; D perhaps matches TRBD2 (5 bases). The CDR3: CAWSVAGIAYEQYF. As DNA, the CDR3 is TGTGCCTGGAGTGTTGCCGGGATCGCCTACGAGCAGTACTTC.